This TCR delta chain was sequenced during a study of gamma-delta chains in newborns, infants, children. Study details: Microbial exposure reportedly drives polyclonal innate γδ T cell expansion after birth.

TCRdb re-called the reads via CATT. This table has approximately 4,100 delta-chain clones, about 4.3% appearing once. Germline V lookup: CDR1 GEAIGNYY, CDR2 EKD. The V end lost 0 bases, the J end lost 3 bases, and 13 bases lay between the germline ends. The CDR3 extends over 15 amino acids. With respect to this clone: This DNA translates differently at residue 8 from the TCRdb protein, which is that of a much larger clone; a read error is likely, and the protein shown is the DNA's own translation.

This receptor was obtained from a child who was a newborn, infant or young child, either healthy, febrile or measles-vaccinated (not recorded which). The V and J genes are TRDV2 and TRDJ1; maybe TRDD3 (6 bases). Sequencing was performed on blood. The CDR3 region has the DNA TGTGCCTGTGACACCGTGGGGGCTCGATCCGATAAACTCATCTTT. This codes for CACDTVGARSDKLIF.